This entry lists 28 T cell receptor beta chains sequenced from one sample in a study of blood T cell repertoires in COVID-19. Profiling relied on immunoSEQ multiplex PCR, and the TCRdb table lists in-frame clones only, not all of them. The data hold some 35,000 clones, with under 90% observed a single time. Sequences were obtained from peripheral blood. The receptors were sampled from a middle-aged man with acute or convalescent COVID-19.

The chain links TRBV3-1 (or the pseudogene TRBV3-2) to TRBJ2-3; 14 positions match TRBD2. The germline CDR1 and CDR2 sequences are LGHDT and YNNKEL (reference sequence). The length of the CDR3 is 17 residues. The junction had 8 bases not matched to a gene; V was cut back by 2 bases and J by 7 bases. This CDR3 reads CASSQRQTSGGANTQYF. CDR3 nucleotides: TGTGCCAGCAGCCAACGACAGACTAGCGGGGGGGCAAATACGCAGTATTTT.

This sequence joins TRBV18 and TRBJ2-5, with a tentative D call TRBD1 (6 bases). The CDR3 runs 15 residues. Trimming cost V 1 base and J 2 bases, with 11 bases left between them. From germline, CDR1 is KGHSH and CDR2 LQKENI. CDR3 in amino acids: CASSPRHRDQETQYF. The CDR3 DNA reads TGTGCCAGCTCACCACGGCACAGGGATCAAGAGACCCAGTACTTC.

This clone came up once. The chain employs TRBV6-6 and TRBJ1-5, with 8 positions matching TRBD1. Germline V gene data show CDR1 as MNHNY and CDR2 as SVGAGI (reference sequence). The CDR3 extends over 15 amino acids. V was pared by 8 bases and J by 5 bases, with 11 bases of the junction left unmatched. Written as DNA, the CDR3 is TGTGCCAGCCTACTCCAGGGGGCTTGGGATCAGCCCCAGCATTTT. Its protein product is CASLLQGAWDQPQHF.

The rearrangement joins TRBV11-2 to TRBJ2-2, with 10 bases that match TRBD1. From germline, CDR1 is SGHAT and CDR2 FQNNGV. The CDR3 is 15 residues long. The V gene end was trimmed by 5 bases and the J gene end by 7 bases; junction bases not matched to a gene: 7. As DNA, the CDR3 is TGTGCCAGCAGCACGCGGACAGGGGGTAACGGGGAGCTGTTTTTT. Residues: CASSTRTGGNGELFF. Looking up the rest from reference TRBV11-2 and TRBJ2-2 gives the full variable domain: EAGVAQSPRYKIIEKRQSVAFWCNPISGHATLYWYQQILGQGPKLLIQFQNNGVVDDSQLPKDRFSAERLKGVDSTLKIQPAKLEDSAVYLCASSTRTGGNGELFFGEGSRLTVL.

The chain couples TRBV28 to TRBJ1-2; no definite D call. The length of the CDR3 is 14 residues. Germline V gives CDR1 MDHEN, CDR2 SYDVKM. Trimming pared 3 bases from V and 3 bases from J, leaving 11 bases between. The CDR3 DNA reads as TGTGCCAGCAGTTTCCCCCTCGGGGACTATGGCTACACCTTC. This gives the protein CASSFPLGDYGYTF.

This chain uses TRBV21-1 with TRBJ1-5; the table gives TRBD1 as D, unverified against the DNA. TRBV21-1 is marked as a pseudogene. The CDR3 runs to 14 residues. The CDR3 DNA sequence: TGTGCCAGCAGCAAAGCGGCAGGCAATCAGCCCCAGCATTTT. As protein: CASSKAAGNQPQHF.

The chain joins TRBV5-6 to TRBJ1-2; 9 bases are shared with TRBD1. The CDR3 is 14 residues long. Germline V gene data show CDR1 as SGHDT and CDR2 as YYEEEE. After removal of 4 bases from V and 1 base from J, the junction contained 2 bases not matched to a gene. CDR3 nucleotide sequence: TGTGCCAGCAGCGGGACAGGGCTTAACTATGGCTACACCTTC. Protein: CASSGTGLNYGYTF.

CDR3 sequence (DNA): TGTGCCAGCAGCTTGGGGACAGGGGCCGGGGAGCAGTACTTC. This encodes CASSLGTGAGEQYF. The gene calls are TRBV7-2 and TRBJ2-7, with 10 bases identical to TRBD1. The CDR3 is made up of 14 amino acids. Germline V CDR1 and CDR2: SGHTA, FQGNSA. V dropped 3 bases and J dropped 7; count of bases not matched to a gene: 6.

J is TRBJ1-2 and V is TRBV6-5, with D uncertain. V was shortened by 5 bases and J by 0 bases, with 13 bases between the two germline ends. This CDR3 is 15 amino acids long. CDR1 is MNHEY and CDR2 is SVGAGI in the germline V gene. CDR3 sequence: CASSTRWATNYGYTF. CDR3 DNA sequence: TGTGCCAGCAGTACCCGCTGGGCCACTAACTATGGCTACACCTTC.

V is TRBV15 and J is TRBJ2-5; D not resolved. CDR3 length: 14 residues. Trimming removed 0 bases at V and 0 bases at J, with 5 bases between. Germline CDR1 LNHNV, CDR2 YYDKDF (reference sequence). In DNA, the CDR3 is TGTGCCACCAGCAGAGAACGGGACCAAGAGACCCAGTACTTC. Encoded protein: CATSRERDQETQYF.

The CDR3 spells CASSLTQGLVYEQYF. CDR3 DNA: TGTGCCAGCAGCTTAACACAGGGGTTGGTCTACGAGCAGTACTTC. V and J are TRBV7-8 and TRBJ2-7, with TRBD1 identical over 7 bases. The trim removed 2 bases at V and 3 bases at J, leaving 7 bases unmatched. The CDR3 loop spans 15 amino acids. The germline gives CDR1 SGHVS, CDR2 FQNEAQ.

V gene TRBV6-6 combines with J gene TRBJ2-3, with 9 bases identical to TRBD1. The CDR3 covers 14 residues. Germline CDR1 reads MNHNY; CDR2 reads SVGAGI (reference sequence). V shed 6 bases, J shed 7 bases, and the junction held 8 bases outside the gene matches. The CDR3 region is CASRGDRAPYTQYF. For the CDR3, the DNA is TGTGCCAGCAGGGGGGACAGGGCCCCTTATACGCAGTATTTT.

The V and J genes are TRBV5-6 and TRBJ2-1; 13 bases match TRBD2. J was trimmed by 8 bases and V by 4 bases; bases with no gene match: 12. This CDR3 has 17 residues. Germline loops: CDR1 SGHDT, CDR2 YYEEEE. This chain's CDR3 is CASSPWTSGGAYHEQFF. CDR3 nucleotide sequence: TGTGCCAGCAGCCCTTGGACTAGCGGGGGCGCTTACCATGAGCAGTTCTTC.

V gene TRBV2 combines with J gene TRBJ1-4; D ambiguous. The CDR3 sequence is 15 residues long. With 7 bases removed from V and 0 bases from J, the gap between germline ends came to 12 bases. CDR1 is SNHLY and CDR2 is FYNNEI in the germline V gene. As DNA, the CDR3 is TGTGCCAGCACTAACTCGCCTGCAACTAATGAAAAACTGTTTTTT. This gives the protein CASTNSPATNEKLFF.

The chain's CDR3 is CASSWRQGGEKLFF. As DNA, the CDR3 is TGTGCCAGCAGTTGGCGACAGGGTGGAGAAAAACTGTTTTTT. The gene calls are TRBV28 and TRBJ1-4; 7 nucleotides align to TRBD1. Trimming at V came to 4 bases and at J to 8 bases, leaving 7 bases not matched to a gene. In germline, CDR1 is MDHEN, CDR2 SYDVKM. The length of the CDR3 is 14 residues.

The chain uses TRBV10-3 and TRBJ1-2; 9 nucleotides align to TRBD1. CDR1 and CDR2 from the germline V gene are ENHRY and SYGVKD. The CDR3 has 13 residues. Trimming removed 6 bases from V and 8 bases from J; junction bases left unmatched: 7. The DNA of the CDR3 is TGTGCCATCAGGGGGACAGGGACTGACGGCTACACCTTC. Protein product: CAIRGTGTDGYTF.

This clone has only a few counts. This chain connects TRBV7-9 to TRBJ1-1; a possible D gene is TRBD1 (6 bases). V was shortened by 5 bases and J by 5 bases, with 9 bases between the two germline ends. Germline V CDR1 and CDR2: SEHNR, FQNEAQ (reference sequence). The CDR3 contains 12 residues. In nucleotides, the CDR3 is TGTGCCAGCAGCGTCGGACAGACTGAAGCTTTCTTT. As protein: CASSVGQTEAFF. Filled out from reference TRBV7-9 and TRBJ1-1, the complete variable domain reads DTGVSQNPRHKITKRGQNVTFRCDPISEHNRLYWYRQTLGQGPEFLTYFQNEAQLEKSRLLSDRFSAERPKGSFSTLEIQRTEQGDSAMYLCASSVGQTEAFFGQGTRLTVV.

V gene TRBV24-1 combines with J gene TRBJ1-1; 12 bases agree with TRBD1. Trimming removed 10 bases from V and 1 base from J; junction bases left unmatched: 12. CDR1 KGHDR and CDR2 SFDVKD come from the germline V gene. This CDR3 is 17 amino acids long. CDR3 amino acids: CATGIRDRGLGNTEAFF. The CDR3 region has the DNA TGTGCCACGGGCATCCGGGACAGGGGGCTGGGGAACACTGAAGCTTTCTTT.

This clone is a singleton in its sample. The rearrangement joins TRBV5-1 to TRBJ1-4; 10 nucleotides match TRBD1. The V and J ends lost 1 base and 10 bases, in that order; junction bases with no gene match: 7. This CDR3 region has 15 residues. Germline CDR1 and CDR2: SGHRS and YFSETQ. In DNA form, the CDR3 reads TGCGCCAGCAGCTTGATGGGGACAGGGGACCCAAAACTGTTTTTT. This encodes CASSLMGTGDPKLFF.

The chain links TRBV5-1 to TRBJ1-5; D is perhaps TRBD1 (5 bases). Trimming left V 2 bases short and J 2 bases short, with 11 bases between. This CDR3 has 15 amino acids. CDR1 SGHRS and CDR2 YFSETQ come from the germline V gene. The CDR3 loop is CASSFGGGGNQPQHF. The CDR3 DNA is TGCGCCAGCAGCTTTGGGGGAGGAGGCAATCAGCCCCAGCATTTT.

This clone was counted once. The DNA for the CDR3 is TGCGCCAGCAGCCAATTCTCGTTAGGGGGCAATCAGCCCCAGCATTTT. Translating gives CASSQFSLGGNQPQHF. The rearrangement joins TRBV4-1 to TRBJ1-5, with D tentatively TRBD1 (5 bases). V lost 2 bases and J 2 bases, leaving 13 bases between the germline ends. The CDR3 runs 16 residues. Germline CDR1 is MGHRA and CDR2 is YSYEKL.

The gene calls are TRBV5-4 and TRBJ2-7, with 9 bases lining up with TRBD2. The CDR3 consists of 15 residues. Per the germline V gene, CDR1 is SGHNT and CDR2 is YYREEE (reference sequence). Germline trimming cut 6 bases from V and 1 base from J; bases unmatched to any gene: 8. DNA of the CDR3: TGTGCCAGCACTCAAAGCGGGGGGTCGTCCTACGAGCAGTACTTC. Translated: CASTQSGGSSYEQYF.

V and J are TRBV6-2 or TRBV6-3 and TRBJ1-2; D ambiguous. This CDR3 spans 15 amino acids. Germline assignment: CDR1 MNHEY and CDR2 SVGEGT. The V gene lost 0 bases and the J gene lost 1 base, with 9 bases spanning the gap. CDR3 in DNA: TGTGCCAGCAGTTACTCTCGGACTGATAACTATGGCTACACCTTC. Protein sequence: CASSYSRTDNYGYTF.

The chain uses TRBV3-1 (or the pseudogene TRBV3-2) and TRBJ2-3; no clear D gene. Germline CDR1 is LGHDT and CDR2 is YNNKEL (reference sequence). V lost 4 bases to trimming and J lost 2 bases, with 4 bases between them. This CDR3 has 12 residues. The CDR3: CASSRLTDTQYF. In nucleotides, the CDR3 is TGTGCCAGCAGCCGACTCACAGATACGCAGTATTTT.

The CDR3 DNA reads as TGTGCCAGTGGGGGGACAGGGGGAGATACGCAGTATTTT. Translation gives CASGGTGGDTQYF. This rearrangement joins TRBV19 to TRBJ2-3, with 11 bases that match TRBD1. CDR1 and CDR2 from the germline V gene are LNHDA and SQIVND (reference sequence). CDR3 length: 13 amino acids. V gave up 8 bases and J gave up 5 bases; unmatched junction bases: 3.

This chain joins TRBV5-6 and TRBJ2-7; 7 nucleotides line up with TRBD2. This CDR3 region has 14 residues. The V gene end was trimmed by 3 bases and the J gene end by 0 bases; junction bases not matched to a gene: 3. CDR1 and CDR2 from the germline V gene are SGHDT and YYEEEE. As DNA, the CDR3 is TGTGCCAGCAGCTCCGGGGGGAGCTCCTACGAGCAGTACTTC. Its protein is CASSSGGSSYEQYF.

The V and J genes are TRBV9 and TRBJ1-2, with D perhaps matching TRBD1 (5 bases). From germline, CDR1 is SGDLS and CDR2 YYNGEE. V was clipped by 0 bases and J by 6 bases, with 18 bases between them. The CDR3 is 16 amino acids. The CDR3 is CASSVGLQGSSHGYTF. CDR3 DNA sequence: TGTGCCAGCAGCGTAGGCCTTCAGGGATCCTCTCATGGCTACACCTTC.

The sample holds one count of this clone. This chain joins TRBV10-2 and TRBJ2-7; TRBD1 is a possible D gene (5 bases). This CDR3 spans 16 amino acids. The germline V gene encodes CDR1 WSHSY and CDR2 SAAADI. V was pared by 2 bases and J by 7 bases, with 21 bases between. For the CDR3, the DNA is TGCGCCAGCAGTGAGGCTTCTTTAGGTGGGGCTGGAGAGCAGTACTTC. Translation gives CASSEASLGGAGEQYF.